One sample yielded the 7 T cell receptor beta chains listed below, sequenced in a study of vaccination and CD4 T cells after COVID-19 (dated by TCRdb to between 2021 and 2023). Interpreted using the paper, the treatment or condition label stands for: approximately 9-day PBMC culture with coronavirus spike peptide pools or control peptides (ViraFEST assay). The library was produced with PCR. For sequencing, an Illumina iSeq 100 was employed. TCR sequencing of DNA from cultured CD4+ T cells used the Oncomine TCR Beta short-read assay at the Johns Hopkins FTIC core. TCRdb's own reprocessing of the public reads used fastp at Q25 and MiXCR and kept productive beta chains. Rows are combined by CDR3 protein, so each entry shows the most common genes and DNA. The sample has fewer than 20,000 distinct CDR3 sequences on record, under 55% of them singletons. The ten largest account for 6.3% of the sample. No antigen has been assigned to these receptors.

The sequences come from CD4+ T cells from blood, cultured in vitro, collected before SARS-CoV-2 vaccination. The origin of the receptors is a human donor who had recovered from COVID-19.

The CDR3 bases are TGTGCCAGCAGCACGGGACAGACGGCCAAAAACATTCAGTACTTC. It is translated as CASSTGQTAKNIQYF. The rearrangement uses TRBV6-1 and TRBJ2-4, with TRBD1 matching 7 bases. The CDR3 totals 15 residues. With V trimmed by 6 bases and J by 1 base, 6 bases remained unmatched. The germline V gene has CDR1 MNHNS and CDR2 SASEGT.

The CDR3 region is CASSLGGRSMNEQFF. The DNA of the CDR3 is TGTGCCAGCAGCTTAGGAGGGCGGTCAATGAATGAGCAGTTCTTC. The V and J genes are TRBV11-3 and TRBJ2-1, with D possibly matching TRBD2 (5 bases). In germline, CDR1 is SGHNT, CDR2 YENEEA. The CDR3 has 15 residues. V dropped 1 base and J dropped 7 bases, with 14 bases sitting between them.

The CDR3 protein is CASSHTDTQYF. In nucleotides, the CDR3 is TGTGCCAGCAGCCATACGGATACGCAGTATTTT. The chain combines TRBV14 with TRBJ2-3; D is uncertain. The CDR3 is made up of 11 amino acids. Germline V CDR1 and CDR2: SGHDN, FVKESK. V lost 3 bases and J lost 6, with 4 bases in between.

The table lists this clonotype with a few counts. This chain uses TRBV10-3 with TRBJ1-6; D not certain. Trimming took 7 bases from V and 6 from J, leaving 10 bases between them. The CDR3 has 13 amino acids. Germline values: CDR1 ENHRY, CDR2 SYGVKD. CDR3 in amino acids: CAITQRTNSPLHF. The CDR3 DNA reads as TGTGCCATCACCCAGAGAACTAATTCACCCCTCCACTTT.

CDR3 nucleotide sequence: TGCAGGGGTTGGGGTATGAACACTGAAGCTTTCTTT. Protein product: CRGWGMNTEAFF. The chain joins TRBV20-1 to TRBJ1-1; D is ambiguous. This CDR3 contains 12 residues. Germline V gene sequence: CDR1 DFQATT, CDR2 SNEGSKA (reference sequence).

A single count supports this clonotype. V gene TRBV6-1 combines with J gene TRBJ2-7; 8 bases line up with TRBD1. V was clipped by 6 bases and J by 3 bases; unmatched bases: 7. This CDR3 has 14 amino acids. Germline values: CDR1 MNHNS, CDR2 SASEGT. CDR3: CASRRGQDYYEQYF. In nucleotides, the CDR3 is TGTGCCAGCAGGAGGGGACAGGACTACTACGAGCAGTACTTC.

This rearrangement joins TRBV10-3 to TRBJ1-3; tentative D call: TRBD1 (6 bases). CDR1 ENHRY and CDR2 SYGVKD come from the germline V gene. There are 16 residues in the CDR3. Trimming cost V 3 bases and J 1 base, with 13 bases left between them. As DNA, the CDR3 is TGTGCCATCAGTGACTGGACAGCGTCGTCTGGAAACACCATATATTTT. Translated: CAISDWTASSGNTIYF.